The 24 T cell receptor beta chains in this list originate from one sample, sequenced in a study of beta chain features in type 1 diabetes. Investigators reverse transcribed all isolated RNA, so they sequenced expressed TCRB transcripts. Sequencing was performed with immunoSEQ multiplex PCR; in TCRdb, only in-frame clones are kept and a portion is missing. The table records 300,000 to 350,000 clones, less than 20% of them present only once. The sequencing input was naive CD4+ T cells from blood. These receptor sequences come from a woman aged 18-29 years in good health.

The chain is built from TRBV9 and TRBJ2-1; possibly TRBD2 for D (6 bases). Germline values: CDR1 SGDLS, CDR2 YYNGEE. The V and J ends lost 4 bases and 6 bases respectively, with 17 bases between them. This CDR3 has 15 residues. This CDR3 is CASSPRAGYGNEQFF. The CDR3 bases are TGTGCCAGCAGCCCCCGGGCGGGGTATGGCAATGAGCAGTTCTTC. Full variable domain (rest looked up from reference TRBV9 and TRBJ2-1): DSGVTQTPKHLITATGQRVTLRCSPRSGDLSVYWYQQSLDQGLQFLIQYYNGEERAKGNILERFSAQQFPDLHSELNLSSLELGDSALYFCASSPRAGYGNEQFFGPGTRLTVL.

The chain combines TRBV6-5 with TRBJ2-7; D call uncertain. This CDR3 region has 13 residues. Trimming removed 2 bases at V and 2 bases at J, with 7 bases between. The germline gives CDR1 MNHEY, CDR2 SVGAGI. CDR3 in DNA: TGTGCCAGCAGTTACCGGGTTACCTACGAGCAGTACTTC. This codes for CASSYRVTYEQYF.

The rearrangement uses TRBV27 and TRBJ1-5; 7 bases match TRBD1. This CDR3 comprises 14 residues. V lost 8 bases and J lost 1; bases outside the gene matches: 5. CDR1 and CDR2 (germline): MNHEY, SMNVEV (reference sequence). Here the CDR3 DNA reads TGTGCCAGCTCACCGGGACAGAGCAATCAGCCCCAGCATTTT. This sequence encodes CASSPGQSNQPQHF.

This clone has only a few counts. The rearrangement links TRBV13 to TRBJ2-3; 13 bases fit TRBD2. V gave up 5 bases and J gave up 9 bases; unmatched junction bases: 11. The length of the CDR3 is 16 residues. The germline gives CDR1 PRHDT, CDR2 FYEKMQ (reference sequence). This CDR3 reads CASSIPGLAGRGTQYF. The CDR3 region has the DNA TGTGCCAGCAGCATCCCGGGACTAGCGGGGAGGGGAACGCAGTATTTT.

This clone was seen more than once but under ten times. This chain uses TRBV6-6 with TRBJ1-5; D is perhaps TRBD1 (5 bases). This CDR3 is built from 14 residues. CDR1 is MNHNY and CDR2 is SVGAGI in the germline V gene (reference sequence). With 0 bases removed from V and 4 bases from J, the gap between germline ends came to 7 bases. CDR3 DNA: TGTGCCAGCAGTTACTCCCCAGGGAATCAGCCCCAGCATTTT. It codes for CASSYSPGNQPQHF.

The chain couples TRBV7-2 to TRBJ2-3; 11 positions agree with TRBD2. Per germline, CDR1 SGHTA and CDR2 FQGNSA. V shed 3 bases, J shed 6 bases, and the junction held 11 bases outside the gene matches. This CDR3 comprises 17 residues. The CDR3 DNA sequence: TGTGCCAGCAGCTTCGGCGGGGGGGTAGCGGGAGGGGATACGCAGTATTTT. This sequence encodes CASSFGGGVAGGDTQYF.

This clone was seen only a few times. The chain employs TRBV10-3 and TRBJ2-1, with TRBD2 identical over 7 bases. The ends lost 4 bases at V and 8 bases at J; junction bases unmatched: 5. The germline V gene encodes CDR1 ENHRY and CDR2 SYGVKD. The CDR3 covers 13 residues. The CDR3, as DNA: TGTGCCATCAGTGGAGAACGGGAGGATGAGCAGTTCTTC. Its translation is CAISGEREDEQFF.

The genes are TRBV6-5 and TRBJ2-7, with 8 bases matching TRBD2. V shed 0 bases and J 3 bases; nucleotides not matched to a gene: 4. Germline lookup yields CDR1 MNHEY and CDR2 SVGAGI. This CDR3 region has 15 residues. The CDR3 DNA sequence: TGTGCCAGCAGTTACTCCGGGACTAGTCTCTACGAGCAGTACTTC. This gives the protein CASSYSGTSLYEQYF.

The gene calls are TRBV14 and TRBJ2-3, with D unresolved. CDR3 size: 15 residues. V was pared by 0 bases and J by 2 bases, with 9 bases between. Germline V gene sequence: CDR1 SGHDN, CDR2 FVKESK. The CDR3 reads CASSQEPILTDTQYF. CDR3 sequence (DNA): TGTGCCAGCAGCCAAGAACCTATCCTCACAGATACGCAGTATTTT. The whole variable domain, filled in from reference TRBV14 and TRBJ2-3, reads EAGVTQFPSHSVIEKGQTVTLRCDPISGHDNLYWYRRVMGKEIKFLLHFVKESKQDESGMPNNRFLAERTGGTYSTLKVQPAELEDSGVYFCASSQEPILTDTQYFGPGTRLTVL.

This chain uses TRBV11-3 with TRBJ2-5; 14 bases agree with TRBD2. The CDR3 covers 18 residues. The ends lost 4 bases at V and 2 bases at J; junction bases unmatched: 9. Germline CDR1 and CDR2: SGHNT and YENEEA. The CDR3, as DNA: TGTGCCAGCAGCTCTCCGGGACTAGCGGGAGATGCGCAAGAGACCCAGTACTTC. Protein: CASSSPGLAGDAQETQYF. Looking up the rest from reference TRBV11-3 and TRBJ2-5 gives the full variable domain: EAGVVQSPRYKIIEKKQPVAFWCNPISGHNTLYWYLQNLGQGPELLIRYENEEAVDDSQLPKDRFSAERLKGVDSTLKIQPAELGDSAVYLCASSSPGLAGDAQETQYFGPGTRLLVL.

This clone occurred a few times. V gene TRBV7-2 combines with J gene TRBJ2-1; D uncertain. V lost 4 bases, J lost 9 bases, and 7 bases lay in between. Germline CDR1 SGHTA, CDR2 FQGNSA. The CDR3 consists of 11 residues. The CDR3 coding sequence is TGTGCCAGCAGCTATACCAGTGAGCAGTTCTTC. Protein sequence: CASSYTSEQFF.

The chain combines TRBV5-1 with TRBJ2-5, with a tentative D call TRBD2 (5 bases). Trimming removed 4 bases at V and 0 bases at J, with 10 bases between. Per the germline V gene, CDR1 is SGHRS and CDR2 is YFSETQ. CDR3 length: 14 amino acids. CDR3: CASSETGYQETQYF. The CDR3 nucleotides read TGCGCCAGCAGCGAGACGGGGTACCAAGAGACCCAGTACTTC.

A few counts support this clone. The chain employs TRBV7-9 and TRBJ2-7; 7 bases line up with TRBD1. From germline, CDR1 is SEHNR and CDR2 FQNEAQ (reference sequence). V trimming: 6 bases; J trimming: 5 bases; junction bases outside the gene matches: 4. The CDR3 spans 12 residues. The CDR3 bases are TGTGCCAGCAGTAAAGACAGGGACGAGCAGTACTTC. It specifies CASSKDRDEQYF.

The CDR3 loop reads CASSLGRGNEQFF. In nucleotides, the CDR3 is TGTGCCAGCAGCTTGGGTCGCGGCAATGAGCAGTTCTTC. This chain uses TRBV5-4 with TRBJ2-1; D gene uncertain. The CDR3 is made up of 13 amino acids. Germline loops: CDR1 SGHNT, CDR2 YYREEE (reference sequence). Trimming cost V 0 bases and J 6 bases, with 7 bases left between them. The whole variable domain, filled in from reference TRBV5-4 and TRBJ2-1, reads ETGVTQSPTHLIKTRGQQVTLRCSSQSGHNTVSWYQQALGQGPQFIFQYYREEENGRGNFPPRFSGLQFPNYSSELNVNALELDDSALYLCASSLGRGNEQFFGPGTRLTVL.

This clone was detected a few times. This chain connects TRBV7-9 to TRBJ2-1; D is ambiguous. The CDR3 runs to 11 residues. From germline, CDR1 is SEHNR and CDR2 FQNEAQ (reference sequence). Trimming left V 1 base short and J 8 bases short, with 3 bases between. The CDR3: CASSLVDEQFF. The CDR3, as DNA: TGTGCCAGCAGCTTAGTCGATGAGCAGTTCTTC.

This clone was picked up a small number of times. The chain joins TRBV5-1 to TRBJ2-7; 11 bases are a match to TRBD2. The ends lost 3 bases at V and 4 bases at J; junction bases unmatched: 6. The germline V gene has CDR1 SGHRS and CDR2 YFSETQ. The CDR3 length is 15 residues. The CDR3 DNA is TGCGCCAGCAGCTCTACGGGACTAGCGGAATACGAGCAGTACTTC. As protein: CASSSTGLAEYEQYF.

The rearrangement joins TRBV29-1 to TRBJ1-5, with 7 bases matching TRBD1. The V gene end was trimmed by 5 bases and the J gene end by 4 bases; junction bases not matched to a gene: 8. Looked up from germline, CDR1 is SQVTM and CDR2 is ANQGSEA. The CDR3 sequence is 14 residues long. The CDR3 spells CSVIEGAGNQPQHF. The CDR3 region has the DNA TGCAGCGTTATAGAGGGGGCTGGAAATCAGCCCCAGCATTTT. The full variable domain, with the rest looked up from reference TRBV29-1 and TRBJ1-5, is SAVISQKPSRDICQRGTSLTIQCQVDSQVTMMFWYRQQPGQSLTLIATANQGSEATYESGFVIDKFPISRPNLTFSTLTVSNMSPEDSSIYLCSVIEGAGNQPQHFGDGTRLSIL.

The chain links TRBV11-2 to TRBJ2-7; D remains ambiguous. Germline CDR1 and CDR2: SGHAT and FQNNGV. Trimming removed 1 base from V and 4 bases from J, with 11 bases in between. The CDR3 is 14 residues long. CDR3 in DNA: TGTGCCAGCAGCTTAGGAGATGGAGAATACGAGCAGTACTTC. This translates into CASSLGDGEYEQYF. The full variable domain, rest sourced from reference TRBV11-2 and TRBJ2-7, is EAGVAQSPRYKIIEKRQSVAFWCNPISGHATLYWYQQILGQGPKLLIQFQNNGVVDDSQLPKDRFSAERLKGVDSTLKIQPAKLEDSAVYLCASSLGDGEYEQYFGPGTRLTVT.

There are a few counts of this clone. This chain links TRBV27 with TRBJ1-3, with D possibly matching TRBD1 (6 bases). This CDR3 has 13 amino acids. The V end was cut by 5 bases, the J end by 6 bases, with 11 bases between. CDR1 is MNHEY and CDR2 is SMNVEV in the germline V gene (reference sequence). For the CDR3, the DNA is TGTGCCAGCAGTCCAGGGGTGGTAAACACCATATATTTT. Protein sequence: CASSPGVVNTIYF.

The rearrangement joins TRBV30 to TRBJ1-1; D is ambiguous. The CDR3 length is 14 residues. Germline V gene lookup returns CDR1 GTSNPN and CDR2 SVGIG (reference sequence). V dropped 0 bases and J dropped 0 bases, with 8 bases sitting between them. DNA for the CDR3: TGTGCCTGGAGTGTGTCACAGATGAACACTGAAGCTTTCTTT. Amino acids: CAWSVSQMNTEAFF.

This clone occurred a few times. The J gene is TRBJ2-3, the V gene TRBV7-2; 7 nucleotides match TRBD2. Germline V gene data show CDR1 as SGHTA and CDR2 as FQGNSA. The CDR3 spans 13 residues. The V and J ends lost 3 bases and 5 bases, in that order; junction bases with no gene match: 2. DNA of the CDR3: TGTGCCAGCAGCTTGGGGAGGGAAGATACGCAGTATTTT. Its translation is CASSLGREDTQYF.

This clone was seen a handful of times. V gene TRBV30 combines with J gene TRBJ1-1, with D possibly matching TRBD1 (6 bases). CDR3 length: 14 residues. V lost 4 bases and J 0 bases, leaving 12 bases between the germline ends. Germline V lookup: CDR1 GTSNPN, CDR2 SVGIG (reference sequence). CDR3 sequence reads: CAWMRTAMNTEAFF. CDR3 bases: TGTGCCTGGATGAGGACAGCTATGAACACTGAAGCTTTCTTT.

The chain has TRBV20-1 and TRBJ1-2, with unresolved D. V was pared by 6 bases and J by 8 bases, with 13 bases between. This CDR3 is built from 11 residues. Germline CDR1 and CDR2: DFQATT and SNEGSKA (reference sequence). The CDR3 region is CSAPESGGYTF. CDR3 coding DNA: TGCAGTGCCCCGGAGTCGGGAGGCTACACCTTC.

The chain employs TRBV28 and TRBJ2-3; TRBD2 is a possible D gene (6 bases). The germline V gene has CDR1 MDHEN and CDR2 SYDVKM. Trimming removed 4 bases at V and 0 bases at J, with 17 bases between. This CDR3 region has 17 residues. The CDR3 loop is CASSSPGASNSTDTQYF. Here the CDR3 DNA reads TGTGCCAGCAGTTCCCCGGGAGCTTCAAATAGCACAGATACGCAGTATTTT. The variable domain in full, completed from reference TRBV28 and TRBJ2-3, reads DVKVTQSSRYLVKRTGEKVFLECVQDMDHENMFWYRQDPGLGLRLIYFSYDVKMKEKGDIPEGYSVSREKKERFSLILESASTNQTSMYLCASSSPGASNSTDTQYFGPGTRLTVL.